The 3 T cell receptor beta chains reported below all come from one sample, sequenced in a study of blood T cell repertoires in COVID-19. TCRdb keeps only in-frame clones here, not all; method: immunoSEQ multiplex PCR. Of fewer than 500,000 clones listed, 87% are singletons. The sample comprised PBMCs or T cells enriched from blood (not recorded which). These receptors were taken from a woman under 30 with acute COVID-19.

The chain combines TRBV3-1 (or the pseudogene TRBV3-2) with TRBJ2-2; 7 nucleotides agree with TRBD2. This CDR3 spans 17 amino acids. CDR1 is LGHDT and CDR2 is YNNKEL in the germline V gene (reference sequence). V was pared by 4 bases and J by 2 bases, with 10 bases of the junction left unmatched. This chain's CDR3 is CASSLSAPGGNTGELFF. CDR3 DNA: TGTGCCAGCAGCCTCTCTGCTCCGGGGGGAAACACCGGGGAGCTGTTTTTT.

This chain uses TRBV2 with TRBJ2-3; 9 nucleotides match TRBD2. Trimming at V came to 4 bases and at J to 0 bases, leaving 2 bases not matched to a gene. The CDR3 length is 15 residues. The germline gives CDR1 SNHLY, CDR2 FYNNEI. CDR3 DNA: TGTGCCAGCAGTGTGACTAGCGGTAGCACAGATACGCAGTATTTT. Protein sequence: CASSVTSGSTDTQYF. Combining the CDR3 with reference TRBV2 and TRBJ2-3 gives the whole variable domain EPEVTQTPSHQVTQMGQEVILRCVPISNHLYFYWYRQILGQKVEFLVSFYNNEISEKSEIFDDQFSVERPDGSNFTLKIRSTKLEDSAMYFCASSVTSGSTDTQYFGPGTRLTVL.

In this sample, this clone turned up once. The chain is built from TRBV27 and TRBJ1-5, with a possible D match to TRBD1 (5 bases). The CDR3 spans 14 residues. V was clipped by 3 bases and J by 7 bases, with 13 bases between them. Germline loops: CDR1 MNHEY, CDR2 SMNVEV (reference sequence). In nucleotides, the CDR3 is TGTGCCAGCAGTTTCGGTGGGGCAAGCCAGCCCCAGCATTTT. Protein: CASSFGGASQPQHF.